This T cell receptor beta chain was sequenced in a study of blood T cell repertoires in COVID-19. Across roughly 25 US areas, participants ranged in age from roughly 18 to 95 years. Resolution of symptoms, clearance, or two negative PCRs was present in recovered Cohort 3 donors. Data came from immunoSEQ multiplex PCR; TCRdb stores just in-frame clones and leaves some out. The sample consists of hundreds of thousands of clones, over 75% of them appearing once. Germline-derived CDR1 and CDR2 are SGHKS and YYEKEE (reference sequence). CDR3 size: 15 residues. V shed 7 bases and J 5 bases; nucleotides not matched to a gene: 13. This clone was picked up one time.

The chain is built from TRBV5-5 and TRBJ2-7; 9 nucleotides agree with TRBD1. This TCR came from a young man who had recovered from COVID-19. The source material was PBMCs or T cells enriched from blood (not recorded which). CDR3 coding DNA: TGTGCCAGCCGCCCCCCCGGGACAGGGCTACACGAGCAGTACTTC. It codes for CASRPPGTGLHEQYF.